These 9 T cell receptor beta chains originate from one sample sequenced in a study of T cell responses to AZD1222 COVID-19 vaccine. Method: immunoSEQ multiplex PCR; TCRdb's copy keeps in-frame clones and lacks some. The sample yields around 150,000 clones, 90% seen once. The sample was peripheral blood, taken on day 0 of AZD1222 vaccination. These receptors all come from an adult in good health.

The chain recombines TRBV6-4 with TRBJ2-2; 7 positions match TRBD1. The CDR3 consists of 13 residues. After removal of 5 bases from V and 8 bases from J, the junction contained 5 bases not matched to a gene. Per germline, CDR1 MRHNA and CDR2 SNTAGT. CDR3 amino acids: CASSQTGQGELFF. The CDR3 DNA reads TGTGCCAGCAGTCAAACGGGACAGGGGGAGCTGTTTTTT.

The chain recombines TRBV12-3 or TRBV12-4 with TRBJ2-6, with D hard to call. The CDR3 covers 13 residues. The germline V and J ends were trimmed by 3 bases and 1 base, with 1 base remaining between them. The CDR3 DNA reads as TGTGCCAGCAGTTTTTCTGGGGCCAACGTCCTGACTTTC. This gives the protein CASSFSGANVLTF.

The chain combines TRBV7-9 with TRBJ2-7, with 7 bases fitting TRBD2. The CDR3 consists of 14 residues. The germline V gene encodes CDR1 SEHNR and CDR2 FQNEAQ (reference sequence). The ends lost 3 bases at V and 3 bases at J; junction bases unmatched: 5. CDR3 sequence (DNA): TGTGCCAGCAGCTTCAGAGCGGGGTACTACGAGCAGTACTTC. It specifies CASSFRAGYYEQYF.

In regard to this clone: Distinct nucleotide sequences in the sample also encode this CDR3. This sequence joins TRBV5-1 and TRBJ2-2, with D tentatively TRBD1 or TRBD2 (6 bases each). Germline V gene data show CDR1 as SGHRS and CDR2 as YFSETQ. V was trimmed by 6 bases and J by 3 bases, leaving 9 bases between them. This CDR3 contains 13 residues. CDR3 protein: CASTRGDTGELFF. CDR3 coding DNA: TGCGCCAGCACTAGGGGGGACACCGGGGAGCTGTTTTTT. Supplemented by reference TRBV5-1 and TRBJ2-2, the full variable domain reads KAGVTQTPRYLIKTRGQQVTLSCSPISGHRSVSWYQQTPGQGLQFLFEYFSETQRNKGNFPGRFSGRQFSNSRSEMNVSTLELGDSALYLCASTRGDTGELFFGEGSRLTVL.

The chain links TRBV12-5 to TRBJ2-1; D is unclear. This CDR3 is 15 amino acids long. Per germline, CDR1 LGHNT and CDR2 FRNRAP. The V gene lost 1 base and the J gene lost 5 bases, with 12 bases spanning the gap. The CDR3 nucleotides read TGTGCTAGTGGTTTGGGTTCTTTGCCCGACAATGAGCAGTTCTTC. Translation: CASGLGSLPDNEQFF.

The CDR3 protein is CASSSGQVDYGYTF. The DNA for the CDR3 is TGTGCCAGCTCCTCGGGACAGGTAGACTATGGCTACACCTTC. The V gene is TRBV18, the J gene TRBJ1-2; 8 bases align to TRBD1. This CDR3 contains 14 residues. Germline loops: CDR1 KGHSH, CDR2 LQKENI. Trimming removed 6 bases from V and 3 bases from J; junction bases left unmatched: 6.

This clone showed up just a few times. The CDR3: CASSYQGGYTF. CDR3 DNA sequence: TGTGCCAGCAGTTACCAAGGGGGCTACACCTTC. The chain has TRBV6-6 and TRBJ1-2; D gene unclear. Per the germline V gene, CDR1 is MNHNY and CDR2 is SVGAGI (reference sequence). Trimming shortened V by 2 bases and J by 8 bases, and 6 bases separated the two germline ends. The length of the CDR3 is 11 residues.

V is TRBV5-4 and J is TRBJ2-7, with D perhaps matching TRBD1 or TRBD2 (5 bases each). The germline V gene has CDR1 SGHNT and CDR2 YYREEE (reference sequence). V dropped 7 bases and J dropped 0 bases, with 11 bases sitting between them. The CDR3 length is 13 residues. CDR3 region: CASGTQSSYEQYF. In nucleotides, the CDR3 is TGTGCCAGCGGGACCCAGAGCTCCTACGAGCAGTACTTC.

V is TRBV6-6 and J is TRBJ1-1, with D perhaps matching TRBD1 (6 bases). V shed 7 bases and J shed 3 bases, with 18 bases lying between them. CDR3 size: 15 residues. Germline V lookup: CDR1 MNHNY, CDR2 SVGAGI (reference sequence). The chain's CDR3 is CASTLGAGADTEAFF. CDR3 in DNA: TGTGCCAGCACCTTGGGGGCAGGGGCGGACACTGAAGCTTTCTTT.